This is a list of T cell receptor beta chains from one sample in a study of T cell changes during pregnancy in multiple sclerosis. Profiling relied on immunoSEQ multiplex PCR, and the TCRdb table lists in-frame clones only, not all of them. The repertoire holds about 58,000 clones, 75% to 95% seen once, with 0.4% to 0.55% in the top ten. Sequenced material: CD4+ T cells from peripheral blood mononuclear cells, taken after pregnancy. All receptors come from a female donor in good health, enrolled as a control in a pregnancy study. The CDR3 runs from the conserved cysteine through the conserved F or W. Fields, in order: clone size, J gene, D gene, V gene, CDR3 DNA, CDR3 protein. D genes are given only for firm matches. Clone size is stated in some rows and not others, as once, few, many or a class when expanded.

clone size: few; J gene: TRBJ1-6; D gene: NA; V gene: TRBV4-2; CDR3 DNA: TGTGCCAGCAGAATCGCGGAGGGGACGCCAAATTCACCCCTCCACTTT; CDR3 protein: CASRIAEGTPNSPLHF
clone size: NA; J gene: TRBJ1-2; D gene: NA; V gene: TRBV2; CDR3 DNA: TGTGCCAGCAGTGAAGAGTGGGCGGGAGGCTATGGCTACACCTTC; CDR3 protein: CASSEEWAGGYGYTF
clone size: NA; J gene: TRBJ2-5; D gene: NA; V gene: TRBV10-3; CDR3 DNA: TGTGCCATCAGAGATAACAGGGAACAAGAGACCCAGTACTTC; CDR3 protein: CAIRDNREQETQYF
clone size: NA; J gene: TRBJ1-6; D gene: TRBD1; V gene: TRBV2; CDR3 DNA: TGTGCCAGCAGTACCGGGACAGGGGCCTCACCCCTCCACTTT; CDR3 protein: CASSTGTGASPLHF
clone size: NA; J gene: TRBJ2-3; D gene: TRBD1; V gene: TRBV7-6; CDR3 DNA: TGTGCCAGCAGCGGGTGGGGGACAGGGACAGATACGCAGTATTTT; CDR3 protein: CASSGWGTGTDTQYF
clone size: NA; J gene: TRBJ2-3; D gene: NA; V gene: TRBV4-2; CDR3 DNA: TGTGCCAGCAGCCAAGTCTTGCGGGGTGTAGATACGCAGTATTTT; CDR3 protein: CASSQVLRGVDTQYF
clone size: NA; J gene: TRBJ1-4; D gene: TRBD1; V gene: TRBV19; CDR3 DNA: TGTGCCACGTCGGCGGCTAACAGGGGTTATGAAAAACTGTTTTTT; CDR3 protein: CATSAANRGYEKLFF
clone size: NA; J gene: TRBJ1-2; D gene: NA; V gene: TRBV7-2; CDR3 DNA: TGTGCCAGCAGCCCGACAGCTCCCTATGGCTACACCTTC; CDR3 protein: CASSPTAPYGYTF
clone size: few; J gene: TRBJ1-1; D gene: NA; V gene: TRBV18; CDR3 DNA: TGTGCCAGCTCACCACCTGAGGTGAACACTGAAGCTTTCTTT; CDR3 protein: CASSPPEVNTEAFF
clone size: NA; J gene: TRBJ2-2; D gene: NA; V gene: TRBV11-2; CDR3 DNA: TGTGCCAGCAGCTTATCATTTGGCTCCGCGAACACCGGGGAGCTGTTTTTT; CDR3 protein: CASSLSFGSANTGELFF
clone size: NA; J gene: TRBJ2-7; D gene: TRBD2; V gene: TRBV5-1; CDR3 DNA: TGCGCCAGCAGCTTGGCCAACGGGGGGGTCTCCTACGAGCAGTACTTC; CDR3 protein: CASSLANGGVSYEQYF
clone size: NA; J gene: TRBJ1-3; D gene: NA; V gene: TRBV11-2; CDR3 DNA: TGTGCCAGCAGCTCCGACAGGCTGTTTGGAAACACCATATATTTT; CDR3 protein: CASSSDRLFGNTIYF
clone size: NA; J gene: TRBJ2-1; D gene: TRBD2; V gene: TRBV7-8; CDR3 DNA: TGTGCCAGCAGCTTCACGACCGGGACTACCTACAATGAGCAGTTCTTC; CDR3 protein: CASSFTTGTTYNEQFF
clone size: NA; J gene: TRBJ1-3; D gene: NA; V gene: TRBV15; CDR3 DNA: TGTGCCACCAGCAGAGGCAGGGTGAACAACACCATATATTTT; CDR3 protein: CATSRGRVNNTIYF
clone size: NA; J gene: TRBJ1-4; D gene: NA; V gene: TRBV7-9; CDR3 DNA: TGTGCCAGCAGCTTAACGGCCGGGGGAGGAGGTGAAAAACTGTTTTTT; CDR3 protein: CASSLTAGGGGEKLFF
clone size: NA; J gene: TRBJ2-3; D gene: NA; V gene: TRBV11-3; CDR3 DNA: TGTGCCAGCGGTCGGGACACTACCACAGATACGCAGTATTTT; CDR3 protein: CASGRDTTTDTQYF
clone size: medium-sized; J gene: TRBJ2-2; D gene: NA; V gene: TRBV7-3; CDR3 DNA: TGTGCCAGCAGCTTAACGCCCGGGGGCACCGGGGAGCTGTTTTTT; CDR3 protein: CASSLTPGGTGELFF
clone size: NA; J gene: TRBJ1-1; D gene: NA; V gene: TRBV7-2; CDR3 DNA: TGTGCCAGCAGCTTCAACTGGAACACTGAAGCTTTCTTT; CDR3 protein: CASSFNWNTEAFF
clone size: once; J gene: TRBJ1-2; D gene: NA; V gene: TRBV9; CDR3 DNA: TGTGCCAGCAGCGTAGATATTCAGGGAGGGGGTAACTATGGCTACACCTTC; CDR3 protein: CASSVDIQGGGNYGYTF
clone size: NA; J gene: TRBJ2-2; D gene: NA; V gene: TRBV7-3; CDR3 DNA: TGTGCCAGCAGCCCACACAGGGCTGCCGGGGAGCTGTTTTTT; CDR3 protein: CASSPHRAAGELFF
clone size: NA; J gene: TRBJ1-3; D gene: TRBD1; V gene: TRBV9; CDR3 DNA: TGTGCCAGCAGCGATTTCAGGGGGACGATATATTTT; CDR3 protein: CASSDFRGTIYF
clone size: NA; J gene: TRBJ2-1; D gene: NA; V gene: TRBV4-1; CDR3 DNA: TGCGCCAGCAGCCAAGATGGGGCGGTAAGCTCCTACAATGAGCAGTTCTTC; CDR3 protein: CASSQDGAVSSYNEQFF
clone size: NA; J gene: TRBJ2-1; D gene: NA; V gene: TRBV6-1; CDR3 DNA: TGTGCCAGCAGTGAACATGCGTTAGGGGATGAGCAGTTCTTC; CDR3 protein: CASSEHALGDEQFF
clone size: NA; J gene: TRBJ2-7; D gene: NA; V gene: TRBV19; CDR3 DNA: TGTGCCAGTAGTATTCGACTAAGCCCCTACGAGCAGTACTTC; CDR3 protein: CASSIRLSPYEQYF
clone size: NA; J gene: TRBJ2-7; D gene: TRBD1; V gene: TRBV5-1; CDR3 DNA: TGCGCCAGCAGCTTAGGGGACAGGGTGACCTACGAGCAGTACTTC; CDR3 protein: CASSLGDRVTYEQYF
clone size: few; J gene: TRBJ1-5; D gene: NA; V gene: TRBV7-2; CDR3 DNA: TGTGCCAGCAGCTTAGGTATCAATCAGCCCCAGCATTTT; CDR3 protein: CASSLGINQPQHF
clone size: NA; J gene: TRBJ2-3; D gene: NA; V gene: TRBV19; CDR3 DNA: TGTGCCAGTAGTATAAGAGCGGAGGGAGGCCCAGATACGCAGTATTTT; CDR3 protein: CASSIRAEGGPDTQYF
clone size: NA; J gene: TRBJ2-3; D gene: TRBD1; V gene: TRBV11-3; CDR3 DNA: TGTGCCAGCAGCTTAGGGACAGGGCCCACAGATACGCAGTATTTT; CDR3 protein: CASSLGTGPTDTQYF
clone size: NA; J gene: TRBJ1-6; D gene: TRBD1; V gene: TRBV19; CDR3 DNA: TGTGCCAGTAGCGACGTCGGGCCCAGGGGGTATAGCTCCTATAATTCACCCCTCCACTTT; CDR3 protein: CASSDVGPRGYSSYNSPLHF
clone size: NA; J gene: TRBJ1-1; D gene: TRBD1; V gene: TRBV6-5; CDR3 DNA: TGTGCCAGCAGTCGGGACAGGACTAGGAACACTGAAGCTTTCTTT; CDR3 protein: CASSRDRTRNTEAFF
clone size: once; J gene: TRBJ1-4; D gene: TRBD1; V gene: TRBV5-6; CDR3 DNA: TGTGCCAGCAGCTTGGGGACAGGGTCGGGAGAAAAACTGTTTTTT; CDR3 protein: CASSLGTGSGEKLFF
clone size: NA; J gene: TRBJ2-2; D gene: TRBD1; V gene: TRBV7-7; CDR3 DNA: TGTGCCAGCAGCTGGGACAGGGACACCGGGGAGCTGTTTTTT; CDR3 protein: CASSWDRDTGELFF
clone size: NA; J gene: TRBJ2-5; D gene: TRBD1; V gene: TRBV10-3; CDR3 DNA: TGTGCCATCAGAGCCGGGACAGGGGAAGAGACCCAGTACTTC; CDR3 protein: CAIRAGTGEETQYF
clone size: NA; J gene: TRBJ2-7; D gene: TRBD1; V gene: TRBV2; CDR3 DNA: TGTGCCAGCAGTGAAGGTCAGGGGGCGCTTGGCGAGCAGTACTTC; CDR3 protein: CASSEGQGALGEQYF
clone size: few; J gene: TRBJ1-1; D gene: NA; V gene: TRBV12-5; CDR3 DNA: TGTGCTAGTGGTTTGGTACCAGGGAACACTGAAGCTTTCTTT; CDR3 protein: CASGLVPGNTEAFF
clone size: NA; J gene: TRBJ1-5; D gene: TRBD1; V gene: TRBV7-2; CDR3 DNA: TGTGCCAGCAGCTCCCGGACAGGGCTAAATCAGCCCCAGCATTTT; CDR3 protein: CASSSRTGLNQPQHF
clone size: NA; J gene: TRBJ1-2; D gene: TRBD1; V gene: TRBV5-5; CDR3 DNA: TGTGCCAGCAGCTTCAGACAGGGCGTGACCTATGGCTACACCTTC; CDR3 protein: CASSFRQGVTYGYTF
clone size: NA; J gene: TRBJ2-1; D gene: NA; V gene: TRBV30; CDR3 DNA: TGTGCCTGGAGTGTACCAGAAATCTCCTACAATGAGCAGTTCTTC; CDR3 protein: CAWSVPEISYNEQFF
clone size: NA; J gene: TRBJ1-1; D gene: NA; V gene: TRBV19; CDR3 DNA: TGTGCCAGTAGTATAGGGACACTGAACACTGAAGCTTTCTTT; CDR3 protein: CASSIGTLNTEAFF
clone size: NA; J gene: TRBJ1-3; D gene: NA; V gene: TRBV7-2; CDR3 DNA: TGTGCCAGCAGCTTCCGGGACTCTGGAAACACCATATATTTT; CDR3 protein: CASSFRDSGNTIYF
clone size: NA; J gene: TRBJ2-2; D gene: NA; V gene: TRBV9; CDR3 DNA: TGTGCCAGCAGCGTTACAACGAACACCGGGGAGCTGTTTTTT; CDR3 protein: CASSVTTNTGELFF
clone size: NA; J gene: TRBJ2-7; D gene: TRBD1; V gene: TRBV14; CDR3 DNA: TGTGCCAGCAGCCTAAGACAGGGGGCAAACTACGAGCAGTACTTC; CDR3 protein: CASSLRQGANYEQYF
clone size: NA; J gene: TRBJ2-7; D gene: NA; V gene: TRBV20-1; CDR3 DNA: TGCAGTGCTGGGACATTCTACGAGCAGTACTTC; CDR3 protein: CSAGTFYEQYF
clone size: once; J gene: TRBJ2-3; D gene: NA; V gene: TRBV9; CDR3 DNA: TGTGCCAGCCGCGGAGCGGAGACAGATACGCAGTATTTT; CDR3 protein: CASRGAETDTQYF